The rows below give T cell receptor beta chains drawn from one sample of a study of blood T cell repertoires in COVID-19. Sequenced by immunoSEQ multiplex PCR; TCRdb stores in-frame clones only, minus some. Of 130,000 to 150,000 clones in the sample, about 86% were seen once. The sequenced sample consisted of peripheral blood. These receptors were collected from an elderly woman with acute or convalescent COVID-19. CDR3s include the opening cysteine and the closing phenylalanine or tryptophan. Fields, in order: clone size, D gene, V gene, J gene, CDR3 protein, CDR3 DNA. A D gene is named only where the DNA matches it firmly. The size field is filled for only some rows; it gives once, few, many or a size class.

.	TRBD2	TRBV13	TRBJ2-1	CASSPSGNSYNEQFF	TGTGCCAGCAGCCCTAGCGGAAACTCCTACAATGAGCAGTTCTTC
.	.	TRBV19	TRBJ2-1	CASSRDSTYNEQFF	TGTGCCAGTAGTAGGGACTCCACCTACAATGAGCAGTTCTTC
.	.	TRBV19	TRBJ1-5	CASSTGLILGNQPQHF	TGTGCCAGTAGTACAGGGTTAATATTAGGCAATCAGCCCCAGCATTTT
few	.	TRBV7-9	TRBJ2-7	CATEDRGLHEQYF	TGTGCCACCGAGGATAGGGGTCTCCACGAGCAGTACTTC
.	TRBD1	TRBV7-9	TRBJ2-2	CALGTGRNTGELFF	TGTGCCCTGGGGACAGGGAGAAACACCGGGGAGCTGTTTTTT
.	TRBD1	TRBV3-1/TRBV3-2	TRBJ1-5	CASSLKGTGVSQPQHF	TGTGCCAGCAGCCTCAAAGGGACAGGGGTAAGTCAGCCCCAGCATTTT
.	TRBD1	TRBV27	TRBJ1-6	CASSLGTEYNSPLHF	TGTGCCAGCAGTTTAGGGACAGAGTATAATTCACCCCTCCACTTT
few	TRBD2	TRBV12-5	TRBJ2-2	CASGLYRLAGGPGELFF	TGTGCTAGTGGTTTGTACCGACTAGCGGGGGGGCCCGGGGAGCTGTTTTTT
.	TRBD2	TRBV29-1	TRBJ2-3	CSVEDRSGGATDTQYF	TGCAGCGTTGAAGATCGGAGCGGGGGGGCCACAGATACGCAGTATTTT
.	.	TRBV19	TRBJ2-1	CASSPYTEDNEQFF	TGTGCCAGTAGTCCATATACTGAAGACAATGAGCAGTTCTTC
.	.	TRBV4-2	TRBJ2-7	CASSQEGATPDRYEQYF	TGTGCCAGCAGCCAAGAGGGGGCGACTCCAGACAGGTACGAGCAGTACTTC
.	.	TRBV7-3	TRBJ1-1	CASSRVRNTEAFF	TGTGCCAGCAGCCGAGTTCGAAACACTGAAGCTTTCTTT
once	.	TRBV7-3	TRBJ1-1	CASSVNSQNTEAFF	TGTGCCAGCAGCGTGAACAGTCAGAACACTGAAGCTTTCTTT
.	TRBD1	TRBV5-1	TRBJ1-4	CASSKGQGATNEKLFF	TGCGCCAGCAGCAAAGGACAGGGGGCTACTAATGAAAAACTGTTTTTT
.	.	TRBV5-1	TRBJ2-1	CASSLYRGSDEQFF	TGCGCCAGCAGCTTGTATAGGGGGAGCGATGAGCAGTTCTTC
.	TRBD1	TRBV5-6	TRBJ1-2	CASSLVQGVDGYTF	TGTGCCAGCAGCTTAGTACAGGGGGTGGATGGCTACACCTTC
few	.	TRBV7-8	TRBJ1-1	CASSPAGVEAFF	TGTGCCAGCAGCCCCGCAGGGGTTGAAGCTTTCTTT
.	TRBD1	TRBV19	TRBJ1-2	CASSMDRGLYGYTF	TGTGCCAGTAGTATGGACAGGGGGCTCTATGGCTACACCTTC
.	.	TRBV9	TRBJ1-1	CASSPQEMNTEAFF	TGTGCCAGCAGCCCTCAGGAAATGAACACTGAAGCTTTCTTT
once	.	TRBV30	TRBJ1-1	CAWSKSFGRENTEAFF	TGTGCCTGGAGTAAATCATTTGGACGGGAGAACACTGAAGCTTTCTTT
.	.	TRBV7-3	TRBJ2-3	CASSSRGEDTQYF	TGTGCCAGCAGTTCCAGGGGGGAAGATACGCAGTATTTT
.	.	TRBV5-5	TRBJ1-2	CASSSGQLYGYTF	TGTGCCAGCAGCTCCGGACAGTTATATGGCTACACCTTC
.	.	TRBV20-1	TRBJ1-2	CSARLLYGYTF	TGCAGTGCTAGACTACTCTATGGCTACACCTTC
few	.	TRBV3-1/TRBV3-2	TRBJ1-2	CASSPGSNYGYTF	TGTGCCAGCAGCCCGGGTTCTAACTATGGCTACACCTTC